This is a list of T cell receptor beta chains from one sample in a study of T cell responses to AZD1222 COVID-19 vaccine. Sequencing was performed with immunoSEQ multiplex PCR; in TCRdb, only in-frame clones are kept and a portion is missing. The table includes 110,000 or so clones, about 89% detected once. The sequences come from peripheral blood, collected on day 0 of AZD1222 vaccination. The receptors derive from an adult in good health. Both conserved end residues are part of each CDR3. Fields, in order: V gene, D gene, J gene, CDR3 DNA, CDR3 protein. The D gene is left open where the match is weak.

V gene: TRBV12-5
D gene: TRBD1
J gene: TRBJ1-6
CDR3 DNA: TGTGCTAGTGGTATCCAGGGGGCCAATTCACCCCTCCACTTT
CDR3 protein: CASGIQGANSPLHF

V gene: TRBV6-2/TRBV6-3
D gene: NA
J gene: TRBJ1-1
CDR3 DNA: TGTGCCAGCAGTTCAAATTGGGGGGAAGCTTTCTTT
CDR3 protein: CASSSNWGEAFF

V gene: TRBV6-1
D gene: NA
J gene: TRBJ1-2
CDR3 DNA: TGTGCCAGCAGTGAAGATCGGGGGGGCGATGGCTACACCTTC
CDR3 protein: CASSEDRGGDGYTF

V gene: TRBV19
D gene: TRBD1
J gene: TRBJ2-7
CDR3 DNA: TGTGCCAGTAGTCCGCGGAGGCAGGGGGTCGACGAGCAGTACTTC
CDR3 protein: CASSPRRQGVDEQYF

V gene: TRBV2
D gene: NA
J gene: TRBJ2-7
CDR3 DNA: TGTGCCAGCAGGCCCCAGGGGGGCGAGCAGTACTTC
CDR3 protein: CASRPQGGEQYF

V gene: TRBV3-1/TRBV3-2
D gene: NA
J gene: TRBJ1-2
CDR3 DNA: TGTGCCAGCAGCCCAACGGGGGGCAATGGCTACACCTTC
CDR3 protein: CASSPTGGNGYTF

V gene: TRBV6-6
D gene: TRBD1
J gene: TRBJ1-6
CDR3 DNA: TGTGCCAGCAGTCTCGGCGGGACAGGGGATCCACCCCTCCACTTT
CDR3 protein: CASSLGGTGDPPLHF

V gene: TRBV7-8
D gene: NA
J gene: TRBJ1-1
CDR3 DNA: TGTGCCAGCAGCCCGAGAGGGGGAGAAGGCGTTAACACTGAAGCTTTCTTT
CDR3 protein: CASSPRGGEGVNTEAFF

V gene: TRBV14
D gene: TRBD1
J gene: TRBJ2-2
CDR3 DNA: TGTGCCAGCAGCCAAGTCAGGGGGCACACCGGGGAGCTGTTTTTT
CDR3 protein: CASSQVRGHTGELFF

V gene: TRBV7-3
D gene: TRBD2
J gene: TRBJ2-7
CDR3 DNA: TGTGCCAGCAGCTTAGAACTAGCGGAAAACTACGAGCAGTACTTC
CDR3 protein: CASSLELAENYEQYF

V gene: TRBV9
D gene: NA
J gene: TRBJ1-1
CDR3 DNA: TGTGCCAGCAGCGCCGAGGGGAACACTGAAGCTTTCTTT
CDR3 protein: CASSAEGNTEAFF

V gene: TRBV7-3
D gene: NA
J gene: TRBJ1-1
CDR3 DNA: TGTGCCAGCAGTTCACAGGGAGGTTCTACTGAAGCTTTCTTT
CDR3 protein: CASSSQGGSTEAFF

V gene: TRBV18
D gene: NA
J gene: TRBJ2-5
CDR3 DNA: TGTGCCAGCTCACCGGGACTTTTGGGAGAGACCCAGTACTTC
CDR3 protein: CASSPGLLGETQYF

V gene: TRBV9
D gene: TRBD1
J gene: TRBJ1-1
CDR3 DNA: TGTGCCAGCAGCGTAGAAGGACAGGGAGGCACTGAAGCTTTCTTT
CDR3 protein: CASSVEGQGGTEAFF

V gene: TRBV6-5
D gene: NA
J gene: TRBJ2-1
CDR3 DNA: TGTGCCAGCAGCCCCGCCCGCCGTTGGGACAATGAGCAGTTCTTC
CDR3 protein: CASSPARRWDNEQFF

V gene: TRBV7-3
D gene: NA
J gene: TRBJ2-3
CDR3 DNA: TGTGCCAGCAGCTTATCGCATACTTACACAGATACGCAGTATTTT
CDR3 protein: CASSLSHTYTDTQYF

V gene: TRBV6-5
D gene: NA
J gene: TRBJ2-3
CDR3 DNA: TGTGCCACCTACCCAAGTCTAGTCGCAGATACGCAGTATTTT
CDR3 protein: CATYPSLVADTQYF

V gene: TRBV11-2
D gene: NA
J gene: TRBJ1-4
CDR3 DNA: TGTGCCAGCAGCACCTGGAAGGATAAAGCGCCGGAAAAACTGTTTTTT
CDR3 protein: CASSTWKDKAPEKLFF

V gene: TRBV6-5
D gene: NA
J gene: TRBJ1-2
CDR3 DNA: TGTGCCAGCAGTCTGGGGGGATCTCTTAACTATGGCTACACCTTC
CDR3 protein: CASSLGGSLNYGYTF